This is a list of T cell receptor beta chains from one sample in a study of blood T cells in healthy people across ages. TCRdb reanalysed the 5' RACE reads using MiXCR and keeps one entry per CDR3 protein. The sample holds about 1.4 million distinct CDR3 sequences, approximately 59% seen once. The sequenced sample consisted of blood. Every receptor here comes from a man aged 18 to 29 in good health. Each CDR3 is given with its conserved first and last residue. D genes are given only for firm matches. Expanded clones are given a class, and other clones once, few, many or no size at all.

D | length | size | J | V | DNA | CDR3
TRBD1 | 14 | . | TRBJ1-2 | TRBV4-2 | TGTGCCAGCAGCCAAGATGAGACAGGGCTCGGCTACACCTTC | CASSQDETGLGYTF
. | 13 | . | TRBJ2-1 | TRBV24-1 | TGTGCCACCAGTGAGTCAGGTGGAAATCAGCAGTTCTTC | CATSESGGNQQFF
. | 14 | . | TRBJ2-1 | TRBV20-1 | TGCAGTGCCCACCTAGGGGGATTCTACAATGAGCAGTTCTTC | CSAHLGGFYNEQFF
. | 12 | . | TRBJ1-2 | TRBV5-1 | TGCGCCAGCAGCTTGGCCGAGGCTGGCTACACCTTC | CASSLAEAGYTF
. | 15 | . | TRBJ2-3 | TRBV5-1 | TGCGCCAGCAGCTTGGCAGGGTATCGGGCAGATACGCAGTATTTT | CASSLAGYRADTQYF
TRBD2 | 14 | few | TRBJ2-5 | TRBV7-7 | TGTGCCAGCAGCTTAGGGACTAGCGTTGAGACCCAGTACTTC | CASSLGTSVETQYF
TRBD2 | 16 | few | TRBJ2-3 | TRBV4-3 | TGCGCCAGCAGCCAGGGACTAGCGGGGGAGGCGGATACGCAGTATTTT | CASSQGLAGEADTQYF
TRBD2 | 14 | many | TRBJ2-7 | TRBV27 | TGTGCCAGCAGCCTCTTGGGGGGGAGCTACGAGCAGTACTTC | CASSLLGGSYEQYF
. | 13 | few | TRBJ2-7 | TRBV6-2/TRBV6-3 | TGTGCCAGCAGTTACGTGGTGAGTTCCGAGCAGTACTTC | CASSYVVSSEQYF
. | 15 | . | TRBJ1-1 | TRBV7-2 | TGTGCCAGCAGCAGAACGGGGTTAGGTTCCGCTGAAGCTTTCTTT | CASSRTGLGSAEAFF
. | 13 | . | TRBJ1-2 | TRBV25-1 | TGTGCCAGCACCGCAGGGATAGCACATGGCTACACCTTC | CASTAGIAHGYTF
. | 12 | . | TRBJ2-1 | TRBV29-1 | TGCAGCGTTACGGGTGTAGCGGCCGAGCAGTTCTTC | CSVTGVAAEQFF
. | 13 | . | TRBJ2-1 | TRBV29-1 | TGCAGCGTTGAAGCGACCGGGAAGGCCTTAGAGTTCTTC | CSVEATGKALEFF
. | 12 | . | TRBJ2-1 | TRBV12-3/TRBV12-4 | TGTGCCAGCACAGAACGGGGCACTGAGCAGTTCTTC | CASTERGTEQFF
. | 15 | . | TRBJ2-5 | TRBV7-2 | TGTGCCAGCAGCTTAGCGTGGGCAAGCCAAGAGACCCAGTACTTC | CASSLAWASQETQYF
TRBD2 | 14 | . | TRBJ2-7 | TRBV20-1 | TGCAGTGCCCCGGGAGGGCGAAGGAGGGGCGAGCAGTACTTC | CSAPGGRRRGEQYF
TRBD1 | 16 | . | TRBJ1-1 | TRBV7-2 | TGTGCCAGCAGAAACCCAGGGGGCTCGGTGAACACTGAAGCTTTCTTT | CASRNPGGSVNTEAFF
. | 16 | few | TRBJ2-2 | TRBV5-6 | TGTGCCAGCAGCTTACTCCGGAAACATTACACCGGGGAGCTGTTTTTT | CASSLLRKHYTGELFF
. | 13 | . | TRBJ1-2 | TRBV29-1 | TGCAGCGTTGTCGGTGACGGCGTCTATGGCTACACCTTC | CSVVGDGVYGYTF
. | 15 | . | TRBJ1-2 | TRBV3-1 | TGTGCCAGCAGCCGGGGCCCCCCCGGGATCTATGGCTACACCTTC | CASSRGPPGIYGYTF
. | 14 | . | TRBJ2-7 | TRBV4-3 | TGCGCCAGCAGCCAAGATGTCTCAGGCTACGAGCAGTACTTC | CASSQDVSGYEQYF
. | 13 | few | TRBJ2-4 | TRBV13 | TGTGCCAGCAGCCAAGCTAGTGAAAACATTCAGTACTTC | CASSQASENIQYF
. | 13 | few | TRBJ2-4 | TRBV12-3/TRBV12-4 | TGTGCCAGCAGTTTTCTGGGCCAGAACATTCAGTACTTC | CASSFLGQNIQYF
. | 15 | . | TRBJ2-7 | TRBV9 | TGTGCCAGCAGCGTAGGGCAGACGGCGTCCTACGAGCAGTACTTC | CASSVGQTASYEQYF
TRBD1 | 15 | . | TRBJ1-2 | TRBV7-9 | TGTGCCAGCAGCCCGCGGTCGGGACAGGGGGGCGGCTACACCTTC | CASSPRSGQGGGYTF
TRBD2 | 16 | . | TRBJ2-3 | TRBV5-1 | TGCGCCAGCAACCTCCTAGCGGGAGGGTCCACAGATACGCAGTATTTT | CASNLLAGGSTDTQYF
. | 16 | . | TRBJ2-1 | TRBV7-6 | TGTGCCAGCAGCTTAGTTCTTTCTAGACCCGACAATGAGCAGTTCTTC | CASSLVLSRPDNEQFF